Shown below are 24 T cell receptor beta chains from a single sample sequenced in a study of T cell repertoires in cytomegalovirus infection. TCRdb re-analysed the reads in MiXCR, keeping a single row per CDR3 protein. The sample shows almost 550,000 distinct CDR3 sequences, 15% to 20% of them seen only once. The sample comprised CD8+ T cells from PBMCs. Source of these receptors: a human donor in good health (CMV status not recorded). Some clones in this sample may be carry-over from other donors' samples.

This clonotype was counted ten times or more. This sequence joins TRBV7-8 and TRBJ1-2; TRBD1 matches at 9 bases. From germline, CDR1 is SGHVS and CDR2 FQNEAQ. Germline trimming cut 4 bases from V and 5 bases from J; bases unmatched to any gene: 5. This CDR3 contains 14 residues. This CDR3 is CASSSRDRVYGYTF. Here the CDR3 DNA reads TGTGCCAGCAGCTCCCGGGACAGGGTTTATGGCTACACCTTC.

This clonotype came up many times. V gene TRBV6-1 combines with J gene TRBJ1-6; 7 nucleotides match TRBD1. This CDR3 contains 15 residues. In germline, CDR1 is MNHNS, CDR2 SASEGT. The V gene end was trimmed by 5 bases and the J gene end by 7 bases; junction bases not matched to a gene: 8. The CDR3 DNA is TGTGCCAGCAGTCAAGGGACAGTGGGGAATTCACCCCTCCACTTT. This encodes CASSQGTVGNSPLHF.

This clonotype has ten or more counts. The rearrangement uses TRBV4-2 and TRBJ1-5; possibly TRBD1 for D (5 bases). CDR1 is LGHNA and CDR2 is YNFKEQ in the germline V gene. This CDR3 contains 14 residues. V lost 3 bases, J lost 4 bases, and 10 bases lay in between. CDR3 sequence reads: CASSHGRENQPQHF. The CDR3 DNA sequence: TGTGCCAGCAGCCATGGCAGGGAGAATCAGCCCCAGCATTTT.

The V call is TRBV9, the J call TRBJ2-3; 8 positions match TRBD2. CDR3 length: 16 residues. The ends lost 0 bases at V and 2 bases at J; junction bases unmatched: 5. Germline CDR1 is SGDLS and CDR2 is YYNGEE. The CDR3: CASSVDGGGNTDTQYF. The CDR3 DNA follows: TGTGCCAGCAGCGTAGACGGGGGGGGCAACACAGATACGCAGTATTTT. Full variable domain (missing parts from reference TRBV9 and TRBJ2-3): DSGVTQTPKHLITATGQRVTLRCSPRSGDLSVYWYQQSLDQGLQFLIQYYNGEERAKGNILERFSAQQFPDLHSELNLSSLELGDSALYFCASSVDGGGNTDTQYFGPGTRLTVL.

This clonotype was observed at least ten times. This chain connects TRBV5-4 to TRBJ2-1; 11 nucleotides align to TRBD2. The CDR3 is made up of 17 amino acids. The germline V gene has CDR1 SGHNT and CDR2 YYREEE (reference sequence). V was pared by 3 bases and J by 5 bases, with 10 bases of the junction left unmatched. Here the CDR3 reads CASSSIIGGLADNEQFF. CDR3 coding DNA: TGTGCCAGCAGCTCGATAATAGGGGGACTAGCGGACAATGAGCAGTTCTTC.

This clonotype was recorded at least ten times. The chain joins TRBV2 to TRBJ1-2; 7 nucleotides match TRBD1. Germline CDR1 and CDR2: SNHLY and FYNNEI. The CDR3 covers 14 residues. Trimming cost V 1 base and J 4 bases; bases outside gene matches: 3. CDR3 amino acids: CASSEDRGSYGYTF. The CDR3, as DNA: TGTGCCAGCAGTGAAGACAGGGGAAGCTATGGCTACACCTTC.

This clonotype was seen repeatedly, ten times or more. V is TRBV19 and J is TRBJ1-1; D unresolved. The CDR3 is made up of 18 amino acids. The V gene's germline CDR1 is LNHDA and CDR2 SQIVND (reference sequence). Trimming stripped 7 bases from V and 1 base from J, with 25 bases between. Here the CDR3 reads CASTPWTEPTPTNTEAFF. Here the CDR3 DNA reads TGTGCCAGTACCCCTTGGACTGAACCTACCCCTACGAACACTGAAGCTTTCTTT.

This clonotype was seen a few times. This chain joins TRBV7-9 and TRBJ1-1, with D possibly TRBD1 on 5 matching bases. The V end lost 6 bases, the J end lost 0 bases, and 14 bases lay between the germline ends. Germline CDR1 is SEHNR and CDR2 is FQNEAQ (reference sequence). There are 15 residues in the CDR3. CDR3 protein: CASRETGTVNTEAFF. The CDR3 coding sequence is TGTGCCAGCAGAGAAACCGGGACGGTGAACACTGAAGCTTTCTTT.

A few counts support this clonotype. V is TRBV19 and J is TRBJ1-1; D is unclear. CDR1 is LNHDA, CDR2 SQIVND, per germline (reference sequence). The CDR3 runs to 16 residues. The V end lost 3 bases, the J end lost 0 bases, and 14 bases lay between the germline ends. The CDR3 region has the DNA TGTGCCAGTAGTATTTCGGCAGGAGTCATGAACACTGAAGCTTTCTTT. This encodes CASSISAGVMNTEAFF.

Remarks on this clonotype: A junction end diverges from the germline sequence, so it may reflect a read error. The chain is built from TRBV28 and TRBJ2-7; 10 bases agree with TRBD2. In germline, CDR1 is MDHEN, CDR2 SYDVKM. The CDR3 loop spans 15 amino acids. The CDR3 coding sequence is TGTGCCAGCAGCCCCACTAGCGGGGTATACTACGCGCAGTACTTC. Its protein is CASSPTSGVYYAQYF.

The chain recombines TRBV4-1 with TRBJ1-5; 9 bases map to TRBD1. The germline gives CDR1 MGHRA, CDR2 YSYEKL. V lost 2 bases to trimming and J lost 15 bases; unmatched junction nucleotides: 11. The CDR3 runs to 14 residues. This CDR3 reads CASSQLPGQGKRHF. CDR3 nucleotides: TGCGCCAGCAGCCAACTCCCGGGACAGGGTAAGAGGCATTTT.

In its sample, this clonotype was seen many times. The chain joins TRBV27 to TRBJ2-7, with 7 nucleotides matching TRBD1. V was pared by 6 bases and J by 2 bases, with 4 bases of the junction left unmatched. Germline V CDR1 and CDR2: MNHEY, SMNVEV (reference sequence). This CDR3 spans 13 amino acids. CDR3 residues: CASSPRGTYEQYF. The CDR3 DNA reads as TGTGCCAGCAGCCCCAGGGGGACCTACGAGCAGTACTTC.

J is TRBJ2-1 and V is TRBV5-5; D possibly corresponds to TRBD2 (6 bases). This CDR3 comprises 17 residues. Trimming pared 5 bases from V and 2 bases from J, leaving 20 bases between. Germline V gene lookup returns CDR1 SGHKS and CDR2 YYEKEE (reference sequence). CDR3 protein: CASRSSGSVTPYNEQFF. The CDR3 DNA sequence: TGTGCCAGCAGATCTTCCGGGAGCGTGACCCCCTACAATGAGCAGTTCTTC.

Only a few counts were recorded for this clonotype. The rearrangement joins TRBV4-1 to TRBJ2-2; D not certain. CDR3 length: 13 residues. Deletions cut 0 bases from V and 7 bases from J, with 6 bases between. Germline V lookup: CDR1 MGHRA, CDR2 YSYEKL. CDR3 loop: CASSQDPVGELFF. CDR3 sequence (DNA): TGCGCCAGCAGCCAAGATCCAGTCGGGGAGCTGTTTTTT.

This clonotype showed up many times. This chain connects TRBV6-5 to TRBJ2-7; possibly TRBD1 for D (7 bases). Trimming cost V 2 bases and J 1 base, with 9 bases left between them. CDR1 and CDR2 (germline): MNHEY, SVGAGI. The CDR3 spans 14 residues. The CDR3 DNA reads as TGTGCCAGCAGTTACGCGGGACAGTCCTACGAGCAGTACTTC. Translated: CASSYAGQSYEQYF.

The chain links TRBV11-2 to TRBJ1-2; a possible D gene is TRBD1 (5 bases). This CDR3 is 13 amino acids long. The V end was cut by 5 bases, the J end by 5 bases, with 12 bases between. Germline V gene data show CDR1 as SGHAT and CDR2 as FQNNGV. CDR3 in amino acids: CASSLPEGYGYTF. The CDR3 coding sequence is TGTGCCAGCAGCCTTCCGGAGGGGTATGGCTACACCTTC.

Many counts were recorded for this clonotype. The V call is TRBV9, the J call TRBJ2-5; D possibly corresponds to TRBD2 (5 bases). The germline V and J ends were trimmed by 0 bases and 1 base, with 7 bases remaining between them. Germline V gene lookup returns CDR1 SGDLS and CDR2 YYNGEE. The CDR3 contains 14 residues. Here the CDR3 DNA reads TGTGCCAGCAGCGTAGATCGGGGCCAAGAGACCCAGTACTTC. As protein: CASSVDRGQETQYF. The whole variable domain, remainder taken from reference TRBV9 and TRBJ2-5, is DSGVTQTPKHLITATGQRVTLRCSPRSGDLSVYWYQQSLDQGLQFLIQYYNGEERAKGNILERFSAQQFPDLHSELNLSSLELGDSALYFCASSVDRGQETQYFGPGTRLLVL.

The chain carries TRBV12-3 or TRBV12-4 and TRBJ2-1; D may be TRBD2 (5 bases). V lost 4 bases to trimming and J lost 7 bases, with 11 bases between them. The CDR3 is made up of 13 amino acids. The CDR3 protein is CASSSFTRNEQFF. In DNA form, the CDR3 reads TGTGCCAGCAGTTCCTTTACTAGAAATGAGCAGTTCTTC.

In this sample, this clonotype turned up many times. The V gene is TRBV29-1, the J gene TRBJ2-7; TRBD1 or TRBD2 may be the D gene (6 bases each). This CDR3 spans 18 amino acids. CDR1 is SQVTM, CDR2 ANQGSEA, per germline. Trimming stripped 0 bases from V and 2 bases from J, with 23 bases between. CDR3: CSVEDSAQGPSEPYEQYF. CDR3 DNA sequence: TGCAGCGTTGAAGATTCGGCACAGGGCCCTAGCGAGCCCTACGAGCAGTACTTC.

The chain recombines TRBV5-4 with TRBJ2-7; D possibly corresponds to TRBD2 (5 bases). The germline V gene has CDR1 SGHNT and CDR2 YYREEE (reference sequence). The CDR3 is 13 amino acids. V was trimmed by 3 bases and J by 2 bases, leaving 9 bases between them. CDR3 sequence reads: CASSSWGAYEQYF. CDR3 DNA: TGTGCCAGCAGCTCGTGGGGAGCCTACGAGCAGTACTTC.

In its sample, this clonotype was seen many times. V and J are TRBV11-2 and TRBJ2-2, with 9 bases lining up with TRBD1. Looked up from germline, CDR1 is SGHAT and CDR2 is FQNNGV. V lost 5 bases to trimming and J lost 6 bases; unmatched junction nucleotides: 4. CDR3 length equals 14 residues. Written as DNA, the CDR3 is TGTGCCAGCAGCGGTAGGGACAGGGCCGGGGAGCTGTTTTTT. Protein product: CASSGRDRAGELFF.

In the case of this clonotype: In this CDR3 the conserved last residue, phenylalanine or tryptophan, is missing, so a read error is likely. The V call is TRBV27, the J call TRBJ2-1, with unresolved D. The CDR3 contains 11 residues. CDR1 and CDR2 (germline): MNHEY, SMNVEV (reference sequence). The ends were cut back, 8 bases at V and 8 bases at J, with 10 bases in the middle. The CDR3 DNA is TGTGCCAGCTGGGCGAGCGATGAGCAGTTCTTA. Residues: CASWASDEQFL.

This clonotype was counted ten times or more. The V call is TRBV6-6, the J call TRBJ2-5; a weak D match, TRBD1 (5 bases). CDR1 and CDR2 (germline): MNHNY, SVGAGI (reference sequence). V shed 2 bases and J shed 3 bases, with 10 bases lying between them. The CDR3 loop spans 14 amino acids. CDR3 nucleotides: TGTGCCAGCAGTTACCTCCCCAGGGAAGAGACCCAGTACTTC. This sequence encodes CASSYLPREETQYF.

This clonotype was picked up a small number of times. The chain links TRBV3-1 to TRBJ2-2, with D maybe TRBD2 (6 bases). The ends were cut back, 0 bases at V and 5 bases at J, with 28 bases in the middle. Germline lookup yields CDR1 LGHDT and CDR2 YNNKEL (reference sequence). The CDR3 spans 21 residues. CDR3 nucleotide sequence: TGTGCCAGCAGCCAAGATCGTGGTGTCATAGCTGGGGGGATAGGGACCGGGGAGCTGTTTTTT. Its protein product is CASSQDRGVIAGGIGTGELFF.